This T cell receptor beta chain derives from a study of lymphopenia after photon versus proton radiotherapy. General observations from the study: Better survival with proton therapy was suggested as possible, not demonstrated.

About this clone: Its antigen is unidentified.

Germline CDR1 is LNHDA and CDR2 is SQIVND (reference sequence). V was clipped by 1 base and J by 0 bases, with 4 bases between them. The CDR3 loop spans 14 amino acids. The repertoire was sequenced with immunoSEQ multiplex PCR; TCRdb's copy has only in-frame clones and lacks some. This table holds about 18,000 clones, less than 90% found once. The V call is TRBV19, the J call TRBJ1-5; D not certain. The TCR originated in a man between 70 and 80 years old with pancreatic cancer. Material: peripheral blood, obtained from a patient treated with proton-based radiotherapy. CDR3 bases: TGTGCCAGTAGTATAGCCCATAGCAATCAGCCCCAGCATTTT. Protein sequence: CASSIAHSNQPQHF.